This is a list of T cell receptor beta chains from one sample in a study of T cell responses to AZD1222 COVID-19 vaccine. Data came from immunoSEQ multiplex PCR; TCRdb stores just in-frame clones and leaves some out. The data hold about 170,000 clones, with 70% to 90% observed a single time. This specimen was peripheral blood, taken 28 days after the second AZD1222 dose. The source of these receptors is an adult who received the AZD1222 COVID-19 vaccine. Each CDR3 is given with its conserved first and last residue. The order of the fields is clone size, V gene, D gene, J gene, CDR3 protein, CDR3 DNA. A D gene is named only where the DNA matches it firmly. Size is omitted from some rows. Given values are once, few, many or a class for expanded clones.

>NA|TRBV6-5|NA|TRBJ2-2
CASSYSRNTGELFF
TGTGCCAGCAGTTACTCGCGGAACACCGGGGAGCTGTTTTTT
>NA|TRBV10-3|NA|TRBJ2-1
CAISPGQIRNNEQFF
TGTGCCATCAGTCCTGGACAGATCCGTAACAATGAGCAGTTCTTC
>NA|TRBV6-5|TRBD1|TRBJ1-2
CASRTGTGLAGYTF
TGTGCCAGCAGGACGGGGACAGGGCTGGCTGGCTACACCTTC
>NA|TRBV5-4|TRBD1|TRBJ1-5
CASSPNPGTGADQPQHF
TGTGCCAGCAGCCCTAACCCCGGGACAGGGGCAGATCAGCCCCAGCATTTT
>NA|TRBV10-3|TRBD1|TRBJ2-7
CAIRGDSISSYEQYF
TGTGCCATCAGGGGGGACAGTATTAGCTCCTACGAGCAGTACTTC
>NA|TRBV7-9|NA|TRBJ1-2
CASSVDSLYGYTF
TGTGCCAGCAGCGTGGACAGTCTCTATGGCTACACCTTC
>NA|TRBV18|NA|TRBJ1-2
CASSPSRSAGYTF
TGTGCCAGCTCACCCTCGCGCTCGGCTGGCTACACCTTC
>NA|TRBV5-1|NA|TRBJ2-3
CASSLGPSVRDTQYF
TGCGCCAGCAGCTTGGGACCCAGCGTCAGAGATACGCAGTATTTT
>few|TRBV4-2|TRBD1|TRBJ1-5
CASSQDGQGSQPQHF
TGTGCCAGCAGCCAAGATGGACAGGGGAGTCAGCCCCAGCATTTT
>NA|TRBV19|NA|TRBJ1-2
CASAETTNYGYTF
TGTGCCAGTGCGGAAACGACTAACTATGGCTACACCTTC
>NA|TRBV7-9|TRBD1|TRBJ1-1
CASSLGGTGGRTEAFF
TGTGCCAGCAGCTTAGGGGGGACAGGGGGCCGTACTGAAGCTTTCTTT
>NA|TRBV6-1|TRBD2|TRBJ2-1
CASSEAWRGNNEQFF
TGTGCCAGCAGTGAAGCATGGCGGGGGAACAATGAGCAGTTCTTC
>NA|TRBV5-1|NA|TRBJ1-2
CASSLEGNSNYGYTF
TGCGCCAGCAGCTTGGAGGGGAATAGTAACTATGGCTACACCTTC